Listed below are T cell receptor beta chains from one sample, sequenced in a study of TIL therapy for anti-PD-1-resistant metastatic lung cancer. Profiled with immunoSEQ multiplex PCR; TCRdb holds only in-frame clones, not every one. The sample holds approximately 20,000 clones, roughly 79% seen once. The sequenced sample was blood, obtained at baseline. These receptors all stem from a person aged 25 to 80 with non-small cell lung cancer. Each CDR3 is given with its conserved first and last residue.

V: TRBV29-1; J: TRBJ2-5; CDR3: CSVDMKQGQETQYF
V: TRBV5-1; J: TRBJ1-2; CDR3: CASRGKQDNYGYTF
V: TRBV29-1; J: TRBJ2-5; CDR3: CSAESREIETQYF
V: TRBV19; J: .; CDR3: CAGTGHSIYEQYF
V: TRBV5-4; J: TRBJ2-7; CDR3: CASSSEVASLREQYF
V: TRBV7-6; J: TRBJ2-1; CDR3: CASSLGGQPFEQFF
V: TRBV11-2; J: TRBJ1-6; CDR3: CASSLRIGTVNSPLHF
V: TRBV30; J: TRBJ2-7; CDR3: CAWSVRGLDEQYF
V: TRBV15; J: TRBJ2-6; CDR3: CATSPGGPDGANVLTF
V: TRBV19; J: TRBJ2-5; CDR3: CASSMGQGGRETQYF
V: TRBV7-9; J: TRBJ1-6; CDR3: CASSPPDRLDFLHF
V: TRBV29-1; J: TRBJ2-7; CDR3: CSVEDYHPTGAYEQYF
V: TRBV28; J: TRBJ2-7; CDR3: CASSTTPYEQYF